Here is one T cell receptor beta chain with its context. Its antigen is still unknown. Base qualities are missing; no much larger clone stands one base away. The source of the sample is a study of blood T cells in healthy people across ages (dated by TCRdb to the mid-2010s). Describing the broader study: Template switching captured roughly one uniquely barcoded TCR beta cDNA molecule per two T cells in model experiments. Age-related changes in TCR beta repertoire diversity were measured in the study by deep sequencing normalized with unique cDNA molecular identifiers. Donors were grouped into four age groups: young (average roughly 15 years), middle-aged (about 38), aged (about 60) and long-lived (about 89). To avoid experimental bias, donors of different ages were randomly spread across the sequencing lanes. The study analyzed two additional independent replicas of 1 million unique cDNA reads from the same blood draw for two donors, one aged 18 to 29 and one aged 80 or older.

The library came from 5' RACE. This sample was sequenced with an Illumina HiSeq 2500. The second PCR ran for roughly 7 to 11 cycles and used a J-beta primer mix along with a sample-barcoded 5' primer. Each TCR beta cDNA molecule received a unique molecular identifier from a template-switch 5' adaptor carrying 12 random nucleotides. Each sample yielded at least 2.5 million CDR3-containing paired-end reads. First-strand cDNA was synthesized from all RNA with the Mint cDNA synthesis kit, primed by a TRBC-specific oligonucleotide. Following uracil-DNA glycosylase treatment, all cDNA underwent a first 18-cycle PCR with the universal primers M1SS and BC2_uni_R. From the authors' description of their analysis: Normalization of each sample was performed by random selection of 1 million high-quality reads, each carrying a distinct molecular identifier. Reads sharing molecular identifiers were discarded rather than binned into consensus sequences. CDR3 identification, clonotype clustering and error correction used MiTCR with a Q25 quality threshold and the strictest error-elimination algorithm. A nonparametric unseen species model using Euler transformation provided a lower-bound estimate of total TCR beta diversity. The raw public reads went through TCRdb reprocessing: fastp at Q25, MiXCR clone calling, in-frame beta chains kept. Under each unique CDR3 protein, matching rows form one entry showing the most common genes and DNA. What appears here as the V and J calls and clone size reflects TCRdb's work, not the paper's. This sample lists around 400,000 distinct CDR3 sequences; 45% to 60% were detected once. The top ten hold around 50% of the sample.

What the work shows at the level of the full study, not this receptor alone: Compared with the aged group, the long-lived group had more naive CD4+ T cells, fewer expanded clones and increased TCR diversity, suggesting age selection. Observed TCR beta diversity correlated strongly with the percentage of naive T cells measured by flow cytometry. Donor CMV infection status was unknown, potentially confounding age-related changes in expanded clonotypes. Total diversity estimates from one million sequenced T cells were considered lower bounds and underestimates. Observed TCR beta diversity per million T cells fell roughly linearly with age, and a significant reduction was already apparent by age around 44. Since profiling was done on bulk unsorted PBMCs, naive and antigen-experienced compartments could not be conclusively compared.

The donors were roughly 40 Caucasian individuals from Russia, aged roughly 6 to 95 years, who were systemically healthy. Each donor gave about 9.2 milliliters of peripheral blood, drawn into EDTA-treated Vacutainer tubes. PBMCs were isolated by Ficoll-Paque density-gradient centrifugation, with at least 6 million obtained per sample. Total RNA, at least 6 micrograms per sample, was extracted from PBMCs with Trizol reagent. For every donor, flow cytometry on a PBMC aliquot measured the percentage of naive CD45RAhigh/CD27high T cells. CDR1 is given as SNHLY and CDR2 as FYNNEI, both from the germline V gene. The CDR3, from cysteine to phenylalanine, totals 16 residues. Here the CDR3 DNA is all that survives: 48 bases in frame from base 1. V is clipped by 6 bases and J by 0 bases, and the sequence between their germline boundaries is 17 bases long.

The sequenced sample was blood. The V gene is TRBV2 and the J gene is TRBJ2-5; the D call is tentative, TRBD1 or TRBD2, as each matches 5 bases. The sequence came from a man aged 55 to 70 in good health. The CDR3 has the sequence CASRPVGVWDQETQYF. Read as DNA, the sequence is TGTGCCAGCAGACCAGTGGGGGTGTGGGACCAAGAGACCCAGTACTTC.